This TCR beta chain was retrieved from a study of Ad26.COV2.S vaccination and SARS-CoV-2 variants. Study results and limitations: Breadth measured for non-spike TCRs was similar across vaccine and placebo recipients.

Some clones are missing from TCRdb's copy, which holds only in-frame ones; the method was immunoSEQ multiplex PCR. The profile shows roughly 300,000 clones, around 89% of them singletons. The treatment is: about 20 received Ad26.COV2.S at low or high dose, single or two shots; about five received placebo; per-sample allocation not given. Sampling took place 63 days after the first vaccine or placebo injection. The donor's status was that of an adult aged 18-55 years in Boston. This clone is a singleton in its sample. Its antigen is not identified. With 1 base removed from V and 3 bases from J, the gap between germline ends came to 7 bases. The CDR3 spans 13 residues.

This sequence joins TRBV12-3 or TRBV12-4 and TRBJ2-7; D is uncertain. The clonotype originates from a person between 18 and 65 years old who received the Ad26.COV2.S COVID-19 vaccine or a placebo. The specimen comprised peripheral blood, sampled in a trial of Ad26.COV2.S vaccine versus placebo. The CDR3 protein is CASSLGPFYEQYF. CDR3 coding DNA: TGTGCCAGCAGTTTAGGGCCATTCTACGAGCAGTACTTC.